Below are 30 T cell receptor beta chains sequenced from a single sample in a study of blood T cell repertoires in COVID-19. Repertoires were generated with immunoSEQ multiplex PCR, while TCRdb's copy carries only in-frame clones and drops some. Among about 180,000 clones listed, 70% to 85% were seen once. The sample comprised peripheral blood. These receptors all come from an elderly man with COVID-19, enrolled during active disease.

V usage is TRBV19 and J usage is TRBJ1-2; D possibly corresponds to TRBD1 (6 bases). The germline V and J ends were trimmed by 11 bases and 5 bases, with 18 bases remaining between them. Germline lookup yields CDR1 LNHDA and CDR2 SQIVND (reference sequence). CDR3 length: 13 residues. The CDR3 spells CACSNRDLYGYTF. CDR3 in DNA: TGTGCCTGCTCAAACAGGGACCTATATGGCTACACCTTC.

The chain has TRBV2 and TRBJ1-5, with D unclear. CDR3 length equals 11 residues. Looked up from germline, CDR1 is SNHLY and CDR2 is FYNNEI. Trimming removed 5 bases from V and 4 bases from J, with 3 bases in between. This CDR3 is CASSLNQPQHF. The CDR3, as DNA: TGTGCCAGCAGTCTAAATCAGCCCCAGCATTTT.

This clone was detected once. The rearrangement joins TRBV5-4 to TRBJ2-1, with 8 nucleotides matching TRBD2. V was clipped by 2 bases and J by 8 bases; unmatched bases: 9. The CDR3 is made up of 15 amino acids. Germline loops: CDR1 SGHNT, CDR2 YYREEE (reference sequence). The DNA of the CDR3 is TGTGCCAGCAGCTTCGGGAGCGGGGGTGGGGATGAGCAGTTCTTC. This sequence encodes CASSFGSGGGDEQFF. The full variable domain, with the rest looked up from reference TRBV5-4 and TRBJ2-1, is ETGVTQSPTHLIKTRGQQVTLRCSSQSGHNTVSWYQQALGQGPQFIFQYYREEENGRGNFPPRFSGLQFPNYSSELNVNALELDDSALYLCASSFGSGGGDEQFFGPGTRLTVL.

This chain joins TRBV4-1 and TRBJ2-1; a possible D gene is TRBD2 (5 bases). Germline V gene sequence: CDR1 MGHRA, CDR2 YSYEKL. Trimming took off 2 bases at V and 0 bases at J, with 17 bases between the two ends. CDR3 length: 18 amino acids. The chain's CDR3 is CASSQKRRTYCSYNEQFF. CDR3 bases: TGCGCCAGCAGCCAAAAAAGAAGGACTTACTGCTCCTACAATGAGCAGTTCTTC.

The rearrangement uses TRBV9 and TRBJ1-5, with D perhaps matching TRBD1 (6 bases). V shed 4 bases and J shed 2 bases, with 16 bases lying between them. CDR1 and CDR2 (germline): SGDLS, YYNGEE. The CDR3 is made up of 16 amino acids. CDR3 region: CASSPSANRGNQPQHF. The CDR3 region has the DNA TGTGCCAGCAGCCCATCCGCAAACAGGGGCAATCAGCCCCAGCATTTT.

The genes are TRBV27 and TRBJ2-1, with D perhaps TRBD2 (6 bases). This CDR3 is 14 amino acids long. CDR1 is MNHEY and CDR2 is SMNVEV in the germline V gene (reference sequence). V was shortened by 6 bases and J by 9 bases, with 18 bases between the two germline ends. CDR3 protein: CASSGGTARSEQFF. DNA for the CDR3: TGTGCCAGCAGCGGAGGGACTGCGAGGAGTGAGCAGTTCTTC.

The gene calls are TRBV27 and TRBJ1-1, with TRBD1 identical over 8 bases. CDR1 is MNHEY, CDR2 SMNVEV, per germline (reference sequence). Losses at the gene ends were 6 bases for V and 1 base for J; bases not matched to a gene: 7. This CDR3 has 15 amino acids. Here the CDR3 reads CASSQTGGTNTEAFF. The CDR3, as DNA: TGTGCCAGCAGCCAAACAGGGGGGACGAACACTGAAGCTTTCTTT.

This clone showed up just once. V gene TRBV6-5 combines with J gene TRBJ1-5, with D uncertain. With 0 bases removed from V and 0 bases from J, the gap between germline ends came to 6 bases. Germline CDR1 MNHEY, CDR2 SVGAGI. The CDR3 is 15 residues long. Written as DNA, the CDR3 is TGTGCCAGCAGTTACTCCCGGGATAGCAATCAGCCCCAGCATTTT. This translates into CASSYSRDSNQPQHF.

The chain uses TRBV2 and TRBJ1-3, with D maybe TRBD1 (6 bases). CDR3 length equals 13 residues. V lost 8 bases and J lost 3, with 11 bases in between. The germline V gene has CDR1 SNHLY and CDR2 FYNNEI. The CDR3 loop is CASGRDIGNTIYF. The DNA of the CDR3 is TGTGCCAGCGGCCGGGACATTGGAAACACCATATATTTT.

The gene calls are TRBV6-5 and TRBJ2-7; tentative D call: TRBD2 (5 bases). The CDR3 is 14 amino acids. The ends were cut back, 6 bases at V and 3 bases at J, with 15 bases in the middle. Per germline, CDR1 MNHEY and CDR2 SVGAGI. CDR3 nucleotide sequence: TGTGCCAGCAGGCCCCTGTGGAGGAGCTACGAGCAGTACTTC. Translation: CASRPLWRSYEQYF.

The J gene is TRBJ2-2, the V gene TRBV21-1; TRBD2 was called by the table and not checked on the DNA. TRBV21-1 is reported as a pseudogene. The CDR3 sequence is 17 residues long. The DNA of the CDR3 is TGTGCCAGCACCCTCCCCCCTAGCGGACGGGACACCGGGGAGCTGTTTTTT. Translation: CASTLPPSGRDTGELFF.

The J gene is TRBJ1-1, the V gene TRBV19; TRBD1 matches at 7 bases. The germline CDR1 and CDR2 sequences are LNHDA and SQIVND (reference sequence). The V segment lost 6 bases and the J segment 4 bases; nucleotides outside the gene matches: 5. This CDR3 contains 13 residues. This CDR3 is CASRRSGGTEAFF. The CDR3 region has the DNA TGTGCCAGTAGACGGTCAGGGGGCACTGAAGCTTTCTTT. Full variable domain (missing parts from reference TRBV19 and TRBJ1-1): DGGITQSPKYLFRKEGQNVTLSCEQNLNHDAMYWYRQDPGQGLRLIYYSQIVNDFQKGDIAEGYSVSREKKESFPLTVTSAQKNPTAFYLCASRRSGGTEAFFGQGTRLTVV.

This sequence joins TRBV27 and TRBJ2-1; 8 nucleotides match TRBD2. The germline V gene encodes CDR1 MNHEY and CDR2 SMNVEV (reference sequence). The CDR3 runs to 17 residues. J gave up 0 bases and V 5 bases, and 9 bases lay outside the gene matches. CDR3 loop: CASSREKSGSSYNEQFF. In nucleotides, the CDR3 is TGTGCCAGCAGTCGAGAAAAAAGCGGGAGCTCCTACAATGAGCAGTTCTTC.

CDR3: CASRQGEPYEQYF. The CDR3 DNA follows: TGTGCCAGCCGACAGGGGGAGCCCTACGAGCAGTACTTC. The chain links TRBV6-5 to TRBJ2-7; 9 bases map to TRBD1. Trimming took 8 bases from V and 2 from J; bases not matched to a gene: 4. Germline loops: CDR1 MNHEY, CDR2 SVGAGI. There are 13 residues in the CDR3.

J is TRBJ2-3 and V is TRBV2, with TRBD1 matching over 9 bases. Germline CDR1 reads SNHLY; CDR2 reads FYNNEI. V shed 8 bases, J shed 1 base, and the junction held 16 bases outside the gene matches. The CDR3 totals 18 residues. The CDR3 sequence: CASVRDRVSLEGTDTQYF. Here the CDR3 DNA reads TGTGCCAGCGTCCGGGACAGGGTCAGTTTGGAAGGCACAGATACGCAGTATTTT.

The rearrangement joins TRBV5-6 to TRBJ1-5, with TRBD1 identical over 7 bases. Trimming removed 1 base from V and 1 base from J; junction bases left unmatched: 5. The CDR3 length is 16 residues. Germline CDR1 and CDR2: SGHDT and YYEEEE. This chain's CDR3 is CASSLHGTVSNQPQHF. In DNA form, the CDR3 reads TGTGCCAGCAGCTTGCACGGGACAGTAAGCAATCAGCCCCAGCATTTT.

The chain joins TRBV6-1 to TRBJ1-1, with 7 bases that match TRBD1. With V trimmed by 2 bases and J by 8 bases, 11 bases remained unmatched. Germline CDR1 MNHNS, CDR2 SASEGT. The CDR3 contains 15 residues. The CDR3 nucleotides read TGTGCCAGCAGTGAACCTTTCGAGAGGGGGCTAGAAGCTTTCTTT. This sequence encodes CASSEPFERGLEAFF.

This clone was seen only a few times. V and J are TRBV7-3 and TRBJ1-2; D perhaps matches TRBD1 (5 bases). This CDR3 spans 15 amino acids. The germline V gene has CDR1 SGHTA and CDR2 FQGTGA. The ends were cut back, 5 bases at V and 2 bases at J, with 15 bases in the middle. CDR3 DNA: TGTGCCAGCAGCCCCCAGTCGGCAGGGAACTATGGCTACACCTTC. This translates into CASSPQSAGNYGYTF.

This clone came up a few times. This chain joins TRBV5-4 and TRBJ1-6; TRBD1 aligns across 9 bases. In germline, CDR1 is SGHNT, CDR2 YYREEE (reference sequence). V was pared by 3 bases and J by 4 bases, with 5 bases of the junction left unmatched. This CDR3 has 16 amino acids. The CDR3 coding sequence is TGTGCCAGCAGCTGGGACAGGGTTTCGTATAATTCACCCCTCCACTTT. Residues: CASSWDRVSYNSPLHF.

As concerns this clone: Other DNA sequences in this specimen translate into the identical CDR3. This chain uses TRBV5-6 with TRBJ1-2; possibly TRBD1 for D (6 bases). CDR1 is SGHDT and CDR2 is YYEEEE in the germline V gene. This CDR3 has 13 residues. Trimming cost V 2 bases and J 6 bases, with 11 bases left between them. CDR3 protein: CASSFGRGDGYTF. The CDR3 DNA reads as TGTGCCAGCAGCTTCGGCAGGGGCGATGGCTACACCTTC.

The CDR3 DNA is TGTGCCAGCAGTTTGGCGGGGGGCGGCTACACCTTC. This gives the protein CASSLAGGGYTF. V is TRBV27 and J is TRBJ1-2; D might be TRBD1 (6 bases). Germline V CDR1 and CDR2: MNHEY, SMNVEV (reference sequence). The CDR3 length is 12 residues. V dropped 3 bases and J dropped 8 bases, with 10 bases sitting between them.

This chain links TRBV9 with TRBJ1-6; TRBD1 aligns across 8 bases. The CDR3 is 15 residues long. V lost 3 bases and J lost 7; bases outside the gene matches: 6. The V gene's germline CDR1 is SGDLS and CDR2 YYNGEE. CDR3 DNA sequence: TGTGCCAGCAGCGCGACAGGGGAGGCGAATTCACCCCTCCACTTT. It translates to CASSATGEANSPLHF.

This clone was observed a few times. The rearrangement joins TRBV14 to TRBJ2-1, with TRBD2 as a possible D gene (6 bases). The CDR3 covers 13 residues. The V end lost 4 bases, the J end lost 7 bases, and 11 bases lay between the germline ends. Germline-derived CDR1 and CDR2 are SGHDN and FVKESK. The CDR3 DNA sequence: TGTGCCAGCAGCCGGCTGCGGGGAAATGAGCAGTTCTTC. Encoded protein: CASSRLRGNEQFF.

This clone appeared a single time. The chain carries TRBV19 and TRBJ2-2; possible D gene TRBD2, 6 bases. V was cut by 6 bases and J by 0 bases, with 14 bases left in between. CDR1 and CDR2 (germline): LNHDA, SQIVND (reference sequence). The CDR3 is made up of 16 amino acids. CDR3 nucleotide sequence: TGTGCCAGTAGCGGGGGTTGGCCCTCGAACACCGGGGAGCTGTTTTTT. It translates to CASSGGWPSNTGELFF.

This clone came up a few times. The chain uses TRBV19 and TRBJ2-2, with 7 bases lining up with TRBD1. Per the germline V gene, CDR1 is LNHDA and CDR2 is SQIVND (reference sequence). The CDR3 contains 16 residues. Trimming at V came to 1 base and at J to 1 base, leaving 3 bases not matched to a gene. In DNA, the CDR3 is TGTGCCAGTAGTATAGGAGGACAGGTGAACACCGGGGAGCTGTTTTTT. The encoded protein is CASSIGGQVNTGELFF.

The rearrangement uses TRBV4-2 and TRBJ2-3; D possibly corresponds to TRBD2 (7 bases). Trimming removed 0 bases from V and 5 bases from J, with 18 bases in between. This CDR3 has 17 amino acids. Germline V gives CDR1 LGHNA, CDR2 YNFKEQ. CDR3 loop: CASSQDHLTGGRDTQYF. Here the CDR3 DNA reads TGTGCCAGCAGCCAAGACCATCTAACCGGGGGGCGAGATACGCAGTATTTT.

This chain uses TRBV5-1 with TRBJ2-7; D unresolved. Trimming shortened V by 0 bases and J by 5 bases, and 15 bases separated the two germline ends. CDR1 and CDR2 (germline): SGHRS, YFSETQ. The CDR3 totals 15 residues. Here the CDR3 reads CASSLESPGFNEQYF. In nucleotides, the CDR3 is TGCGCCAGCAGCTTGGAGTCGCCGGGTTTTAACGAGCAGTACTTC. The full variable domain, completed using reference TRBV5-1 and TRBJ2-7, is KAGVTQTPRYLIKTRGQQVTLSCSPISGHRSVSWYQQTPGQGLQFLFEYFSETQRNKGNFPGRFSGRQFSNSRSEMNVSTLELGDSALYLCASSLESPGFNEQYFGPGTRLTVT.

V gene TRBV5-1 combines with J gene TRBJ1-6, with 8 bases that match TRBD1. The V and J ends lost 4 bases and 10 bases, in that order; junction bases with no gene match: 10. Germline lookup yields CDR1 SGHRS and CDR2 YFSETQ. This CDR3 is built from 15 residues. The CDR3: CASSPWQGAGSPLHF. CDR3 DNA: TGCGCCAGCAGCCCTTGGCAGGGGGCAGGGTCACCCCTCCACTTT.

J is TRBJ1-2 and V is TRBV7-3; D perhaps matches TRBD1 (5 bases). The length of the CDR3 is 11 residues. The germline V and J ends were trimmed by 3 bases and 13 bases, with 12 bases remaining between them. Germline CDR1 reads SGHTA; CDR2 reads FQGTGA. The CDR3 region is CASSFGGNLTF. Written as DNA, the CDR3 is TGTGCCAGCAGCTTTGGGGGGAACCTCACCTTC. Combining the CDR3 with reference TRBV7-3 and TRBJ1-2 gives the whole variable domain GAGVSQTPSNKVTEKGKYVELRCDPISGHTALYWYRQSLGQGPEFLIYFQGTGAADDSGLPNDRFFAVRPEGSVSTLKIQRTERGDSAVYLCASSFGGNLTFGSGTRLTVV.

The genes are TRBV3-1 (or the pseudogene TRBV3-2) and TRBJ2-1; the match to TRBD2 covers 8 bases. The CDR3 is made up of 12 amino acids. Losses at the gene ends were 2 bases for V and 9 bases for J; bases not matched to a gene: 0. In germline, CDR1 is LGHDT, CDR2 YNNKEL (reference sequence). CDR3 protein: CASSQREGEQFF. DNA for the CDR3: TGTGCCAGCAGCCAACGGGAGGGTGAGCAGTTCTTC.